This TCR beta chain was captured in a study of shared clonotypes between healthy human individuals. Replicate PCRs for sorted subsets used 200 ng DNA; this equaled 25,000 to 35,000 T cell genomes. TCRdb keeps only in-frame clones here, not all; method: immunoSEQ multiplex PCR. The sample has a few million clones; more than 85% are singletons. Germline CDR1 reads SGHNT; CDR2 reads YENEEA. V lost 5 bases and J 7 bases, leaving 17 bases between the germline ends. The CDR3 runs to 14 residues. Comments on this clone: Its antigen is not identified.

Investigators divided CD4+ cells into CD45RA+ naive and CD45RA-negative memory subsets. Overall study results and limits: The generation probabilities recorded for non-shared clonotypes fell below those of clonotypes shared by all four donors. Donor clonotype sharing was expected to depend on sequencing depth.

Sequenced material: naive CD4+ T cells from PBMCs. Subset indicated: CD45RA+ positively selected. The chain carries TRBV11-3 and TRBJ2-5; D may be TRBD2 (6 bases). This receptor was obtained from a man younger than 35 in good health. Some clones in this sample may be carry-over from other donors' samples. The CDR3 DNA sequence: TGTGCCAGCAGCGCCCGACTAGGTATGGGGACCCAGTACTTC. Amino acids: CASSARLGMGTQYF.